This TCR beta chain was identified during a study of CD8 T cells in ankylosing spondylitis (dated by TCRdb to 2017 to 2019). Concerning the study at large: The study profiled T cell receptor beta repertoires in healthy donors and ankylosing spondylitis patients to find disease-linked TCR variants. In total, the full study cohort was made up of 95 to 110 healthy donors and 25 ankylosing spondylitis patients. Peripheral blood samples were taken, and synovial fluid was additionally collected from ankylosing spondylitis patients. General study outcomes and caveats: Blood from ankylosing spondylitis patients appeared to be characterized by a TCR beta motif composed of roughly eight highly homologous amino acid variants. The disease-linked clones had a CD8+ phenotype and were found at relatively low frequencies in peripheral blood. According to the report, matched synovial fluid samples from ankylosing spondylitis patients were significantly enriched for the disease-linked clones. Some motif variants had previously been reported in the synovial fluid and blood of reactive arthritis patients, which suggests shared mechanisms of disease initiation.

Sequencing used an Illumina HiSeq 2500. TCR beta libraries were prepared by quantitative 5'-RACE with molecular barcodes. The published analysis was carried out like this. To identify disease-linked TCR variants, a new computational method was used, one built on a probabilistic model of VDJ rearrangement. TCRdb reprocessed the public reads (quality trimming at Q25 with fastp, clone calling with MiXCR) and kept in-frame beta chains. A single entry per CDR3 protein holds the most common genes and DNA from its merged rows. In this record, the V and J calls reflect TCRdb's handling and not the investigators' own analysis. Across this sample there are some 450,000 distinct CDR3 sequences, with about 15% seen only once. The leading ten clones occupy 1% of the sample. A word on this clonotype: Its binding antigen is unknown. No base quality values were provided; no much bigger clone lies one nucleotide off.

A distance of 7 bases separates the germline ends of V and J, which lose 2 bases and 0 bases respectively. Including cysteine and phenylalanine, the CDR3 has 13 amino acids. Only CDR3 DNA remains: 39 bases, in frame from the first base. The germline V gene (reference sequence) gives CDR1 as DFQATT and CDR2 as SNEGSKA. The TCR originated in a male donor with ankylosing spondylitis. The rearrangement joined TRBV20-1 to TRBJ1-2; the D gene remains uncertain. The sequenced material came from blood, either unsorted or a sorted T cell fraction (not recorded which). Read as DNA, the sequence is TGCAGTGCTAGAACCAGAGCTAACTATGGCTACACCTTC. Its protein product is CSARTRANYGYTF.